This T cell receptor (beta chain) was recovered during a study of blood T cell repertoires in COVID-19. Study in general: Acute and convalescent COVID-19 samples came from the United States, Italy and Spain. PBMCs, B-cell-depleted T cells, or T cells provided the cDNA or gDNA that made up the material.

Study processing details: How many nucleated cells were present was estimated from reference gene primer amplification. Clones were read by immunoSEQ multiplex PCR, and TCRdb kept only the in-frame ones, dropping some. V, J and clone size were drawn from that table, and D and trimming were deduced from the DNA. The table lists some 38,000 clones, roughly 78% of them singletons. The V end lost 0 bases, the J end lost 7 bases, and 10 bases lay between the germline ends. The CDR3 has 15 amino acids. Germline assignment: CDR1 MNHEY and CDR2 SVGAGI. The receptor was derived from an older woman with acute or convalescent COVID-19. The sample was peripheral blood. The rearrangement uses TRBV6-5 and TRBJ1-6; D is possibly TRBD1 (5 bases). CDR3 nucleotides: TGTGCCAGCAGTTACTCGGGGGGGGGAAATTCACCCCTCCACTTT. Its protein product is CASSYSGGGNSPLHF.